Listed here are 22 T cell receptor beta chains from one sample, sequenced in a study of neoadjuvant nivolumab and ipilimumab in lung cancer. Some clones are missing from TCRdb's copy, which holds only in-frame ones; the method was immunoSEQ multiplex PCR. The sample holds 17,000 or so clones, approximately 76% seen once. Sequences were derived from tumor tissue, sampled after neoadjuvant nivolumab, alone or with ipilimumab, at or shortly before surgery. The receptors here all came from an adult with non-small cell lung cancer.

V gene TRBV5-4 combines with J gene TRBJ1-6; D remains unclear. V was trimmed by 7 bases and J by 14 bases, leaving 22 bases between them. CDR1 SGHNT and CDR2 YYREEE come from the germline V gene (reference sequence). CDR3 size: 14 residues. DNA of the CDR3: TGTGCCAGCCGAGGTTTAGGAGGTCCTCAGGCCCTCCACTTT. Translating gives CASRGLGGPQALHF. The whole variable domain, filled in from reference TRBV5-4 and TRBJ1-6, reads ETGVTQSPTHLIKTRGQQVTLRCSSQSGHNTVSWYQQALGQGPQFIFQYYREEENGRGNFPPRFSGLQFPNYSSELNVNALELDDSALYLCASRGLGGPQALHFGNGTRLTVT.

This clone was recorded a few times. This chain joins TRBV19 and TRBJ1-1, with D unclear. Between the trimmed V and J ends, which lost 0 bases and 11 bases, there was a span of 19 bases. CDR3 length equals 15 residues. CDR1 is LNHDA, CDR2 SQIVND, per germline (reference sequence). The CDR3 loop is CASSIDGRAGSGAFF. The CDR3 DNA reads as TGTGCCAGTAGTATAGATGGCAGAGCCGGCAGTGGTGCTTTCTTT. Together with reference TRBV19 and TRBJ1-1, the CDR3 gives the full variable domain: DGGITQSPKYLFRKEGQNVTLSCEQNLNHDAMYWYRQDPGQGLRLIYYSQIVNDFQKGDIAEGYSVSREKKESFPLTVTSAQKNPTAFYLCASSIDGRAGSGAFFGQGTRLTVV.

This clone was detected a few times. The J gene is TRBJ2-7, the V gene TRBV6-1; no clear D gene. CDR1 is MNHNS and CDR2 is SASEGT in the germline V gene. Between the trimmed V and J ends, which lost 1 base and 6 bases, there was a span of 10 bases. CDR3 length: 13 residues. The CDR3 loop reads CASSEVSNREQYF. In nucleotides, the CDR3 is TGTGCCAGCAGTGAAGTCTCCAACCGCGAGCAGTACTTC.

This chain uses TRBV5-4 with TRBJ2-2; 11 nucleotides match TRBD1. Germline V CDR1 and CDR2: SGHNT, YYREEE (reference sequence). CDR3 size: 17 residues. Trimming at V came to 4 bases and at J to 4 bases, leaving 9 bases not matched to a gene. CDR3 nucleotide sequence: TGTGCCAGCAGCCGATCCGCCGGGACAGGGGGCACCGGGGAGCTGTTTTTT. It codes for CASSRSAGTGGTGELFF.

The chain has TRBV13 and TRBJ2-5; 13 positions match TRBD2. This CDR3 region has 17 residues. J lost 3 bases, V lost 5 bases, and 9 bases had no gene match. In germline, CDR1 is PRHDT, CDR2 FYEKMQ (reference sequence). The CDR3 nucleotides are TGTGCCAGCAGCACCGGACTAGCGGGGGAGAACGAAGAGACCCAGTACTTC. It specifies CASSTGLAGENEETQYF. Complete variable domain (other parts from reference TRBV13 and TRBJ2-5): AAGVIQSPRHLIKEKRETATLKCYPIPRHDTVYWYQQGPGQDPQFLISFYEKMQSDKGSIPDRFSAQQFSDYHSELNMSSLELGDSALYFCASSTGLAGENEETQYFGPGTRLLVL.

This clone ranks as medium-sized (0.01 to 0.1%). The chain uses TRBV6-1 and TRBJ1-5; weak D call: TRBD1 (5 bases). The V and J ends lost 3 bases and 3 bases respectively, with 9 bases between them. Germline V gives CDR1 MNHNS, CDR2 SASEGT. The CDR3 is made up of 14 amino acids. In DNA form, the CDR3 reads TGTGCCAGCAGTGAGGGACCGTTCAATCAGCCCCAGCATTTT. Its protein is CASSEGPFNQPQHF.

The chain carries TRBV7-9 and TRBJ1-3; D might be TRBD1 (5 bases). Per germline, CDR1 SEHNR and CDR2 FQNEAQ (reference sequence). The CDR3 is made up of 15 amino acids. Trimming cost V 1 base and J 4 bases, with 11 bases left between them. As DNA, the CDR3 is TGTGCCAGCAGCTTAGTTTCAGGGTTCGGAAACACCATATATTTT. Amino acids: CASSLVSGFGNTIYF. Filled out from reference TRBV7-9 and TRBJ1-3, the complete variable domain reads DTGVSQNPRHKITKRGQNVTFRCDPISEHNRLYWYRQTLGQGPEFLTYFQNEAQLEKSRLLSDRFSAERPKGSFSTLEIQRTEQGDSAMYLCASSLVSGFGNTIYFGEGSWLTVV.

This clone is termed medium-sized (0.01 to 0.1%). The CDR3: CASSIRGPGNTIYF. The CDR3 coding sequence is TGTGCCAGCAGCATCAGGGGGCCTGGAAACACCATATATTTT. The chain links TRBV13 to TRBJ1-3; 8 bases match TRBD1. Germline-derived CDR1 and CDR2 are PRHDT and FYEKMQ (reference sequence). The V segment lost 5 bases and the J segment 2 bases; nucleotides outside the gene matches: 2. The CDR3 runs to 14 residues.

This sequence joins TRBV7-2 and TRBJ2-1; D is uncertain. Between the trimmed V and J ends, which lost 5 bases and 4 bases, there was a span of 15 bases. Germline V gene data show CDR1 as SGHTA and CDR2 as FQGNSA. CDR3 length: 15 residues. The CDR3 is CASSQRAIGYNEQFF. The CDR3 nucleotides are TGTGCCAGCAGCCAGAGAGCGATAGGATACAATGAGCAGTTCTTC.

The DNA for the CDR3 is TGCGCCAGCAGCCAAGAGAGTGAGGGCTATGGCTACACCTTC. Encoded protein: CASSQESEGYGYTF. This sequence joins TRBV4-1 and TRBJ1-2; D gene ambiguous. The CDR3 is 14 amino acids. Germline values: CDR1 MGHRA, CDR2 YSYEKL. The germline V and J ends were trimmed by 0 bases and 4 bases, with 9 bases remaining between them.

This chain links TRBV5-4 with TRBJ1-6; perhaps TRBD1 as D (5 bases). The CDR3 totals 14 residues. Germline CDR1 is SGHNT and CDR2 is YYREEE (reference sequence). The V end lost 0 bases, the J end lost 10 bases, and 11 bases lay between the germline ends. CDR3 loop: CASSLGAGQSPLHF. Here the CDR3 DNA reads TGTGCCAGCAGCTTGGGGGCAGGGCAATCACCCCTCCACTTT.

This chain connects TRBV5-1 to TRBJ1-2, with 7 bases matching TRBD1. Trimming cost V 3 bases and J 2 bases; bases outside gene matches: 4. Germline values: CDR1 SGHRS, CDR2 YFSETQ. This CDR3 has 14 amino acids. The CDR3 region is CASSSGTANYGYTF. The CDR3 DNA reads TGCGCCAGCAGCTCCGGGACAGCCAACTATGGCTACACCTTC. The full variable domain, its missing parts supplied by reference TRBV5-1 and TRBJ1-2, is KAGVTQTPRYLIKTRGQQVTLSCSPISGHRSVSWYQQTPGQGLQFLFEYFSETQRNKGNFPGRFSGRQFSNSRSEMNVSTLELGDSALYLCASSSGTANYGYTFGSGTRLTVV.

The chain is built from TRBV5-1 and TRBJ1-1; 9 positions agree with TRBD1. This CDR3 has 17 residues. V gave up 4 bases and J gave up 0 bases; unmatched junction bases: 10. Germline loops: CDR1 SGHRS, CDR2 YFSETQ. In nucleotides, the CDR3 is TGCGCCAGCAGCCCAACGGGACAGGGAGTAATGAACACTGAAGCTTTCTTT. Translation: CASSPTGQGVMNTEAFF.

This clone was counted a few times. The CDR3 loop reads CASSPTSDYNEQFF. Written as DNA, the CDR3 is TGTGCCAGCAGCCCGACTAGCGACTACAATGAGCAGTTCTTC. V is TRBV5-4 and J is TRBJ2-1; 8 bases are a match to TRBD2. Trimming at V came to 4 bases and at J to 3 bases, leaving 3 bases not matched to a gene. This CDR3 region has 14 residues. The germline V gene encodes CDR1 SGHNT and CDR2 YYREEE (reference sequence).

The chain employs TRBV5-4 and TRBJ2-3; no definite D call. V was shortened by 4 bases and J by 6 bases, with 15 bases between the two germline ends. Germline values: CDR1 SGHNT, CDR2 YYREEE (reference sequence). This CDR3 region has 14 residues. CDR3 protein: CASSLDSVGDTQYF. In nucleotides, the CDR3 is TGTGCCAGCAGCCTTGACTCCGTAGGGGATACGCAGTATTTT.

The CDR3 region has the DNA TGTGCCAGCAGCTTCGAACAGGGGTCGAGCTTCAACACTGAAGCTTTCTTT. Translation gives CASSFEQGSSFNTEAFF. V and J are TRBV5-6 and TRBJ1-1, with 7 bases that match TRBD1. Germline V gene data show CDR1 as SGHDT and CDR2 as YYEEEE. V shed 2 bases and J 2 bases; nucleotides not matched to a gene: 12. The CDR3 contains 17 residues.

This chain uses TRBV18 with TRBJ2-2, with D possibly being TRBD1 (6 bases). The V end was cut by 1 base, the J end by 5 bases, with 14 bases between. The CDR3 is made up of 16 amino acids. Germline CDR1 reads KGHSH; CDR2 reads LQKENI. The chain's CDR3 is CASSPRSQGRTGELFF. CDR3 nucleotide sequence: TGTGCCAGCTCACCACGTTCCCAGGGGAGAACCGGGGAGCTGTTTTTT.

This clone was counted between two and nine times. The chain couples TRBV7-9 to TRBJ1-5; 7 bases are shared with TRBD1. After removal of 5 bases from V and 6 bases from J, the junction contained 7 bases not matched to a gene. From germline, CDR1 is SEHNR and CDR2 FQNEAQ (reference sequence). The CDR3 loop spans 14 amino acids. The CDR3, as DNA: TGTGCCAGCAGCGCTTTACAGGGGAGTCAGCCCCAGCATTTT. Protein sequence: CASSALQGSQPQHF.

The CDR3 DNA is TGTGCCACCAGCACGACCATACGGACAGGGTCTAGGGAGCTGTTTTTT. Encoded protein: CATSTTIRTGSRELFF. The chain links TRBV15 to TRBJ2-2; TRBD1 matches at 8 bases. Unmatched junction bases numbered 13, after V lost 4 bases and J lost 9 bases. Germline CDR1 is LNHNV and CDR2 is YYDKDF (reference sequence). CDR3 length: 16 amino acids.

The V call is TRBV18, the J call TRBJ2-3; 9 bases line up with TRBD2. CDR3 length equals 15 residues. The V gene end was trimmed by 1 base and the J gene end by 3 bases; junction bases not matched to a gene: 2. The germline gives CDR1 KGHSH, CDR2 LQKENI. The CDR3, as DNA: TGTGCCAGCTCACCACTAGCGGGAGAAACAGATACGCAGTATTTT. Its protein is CASSPLAGETDTQYF.

The V gene is TRBV29-1, the J gene TRBJ2-1; tentatively, D is TRBD2 (8 bases). The CDR3 is 17 residues long. CDR1 is SQVTM and CDR2 is ANQGSEA in the germline V gene. V lost 7 bases and J 7 bases, leaving 29 bases between the germline ends. Here the CDR3 reads CSASLILGGGGINEQFF. CDR3 in DNA: TGCAGCGCATCACTGATTCTAGGGGGCGGGGGGATTAATGAGCAGTTCTTC.

This clone was picked up a small number of times. The chain combines TRBV4-2 with TRBJ1-2; D gene ambiguous. The CDR3 totals 13 residues. Between the trimmed V and J ends, which lost 5 bases and 8 bases, there was a span of 15 bases. Per germline, CDR1 LGHNA and CDR2 YNFKEQ. The CDR3 is CASSLDLNHGYTF. The CDR3 DNA is TGTGCCAGCAGCTTGGATTTGAACCACGGCTACACCTTC.